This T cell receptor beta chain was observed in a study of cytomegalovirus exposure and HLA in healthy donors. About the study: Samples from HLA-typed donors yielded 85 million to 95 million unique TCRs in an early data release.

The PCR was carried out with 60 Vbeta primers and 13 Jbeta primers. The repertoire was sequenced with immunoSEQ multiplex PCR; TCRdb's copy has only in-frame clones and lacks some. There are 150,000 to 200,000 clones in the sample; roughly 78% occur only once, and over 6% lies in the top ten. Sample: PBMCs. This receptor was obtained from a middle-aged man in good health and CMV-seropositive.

CDR3 region: CAIRAPANTEAFF. Written as DNA, the CDR3 is TGTGCCATCAGAGCCCCTGCGAACACTGAAGCTTTCTTT. V gene TRBV10-3 combines with J gene TRBJ1-1; D gene ambiguous. The CDR3 runs 13 residues. V lost 6 bases to trimming and J lost 1 base, with 9 bases between them. Germline CDR1 reads ENHRY; CDR2 reads SYGVKD.